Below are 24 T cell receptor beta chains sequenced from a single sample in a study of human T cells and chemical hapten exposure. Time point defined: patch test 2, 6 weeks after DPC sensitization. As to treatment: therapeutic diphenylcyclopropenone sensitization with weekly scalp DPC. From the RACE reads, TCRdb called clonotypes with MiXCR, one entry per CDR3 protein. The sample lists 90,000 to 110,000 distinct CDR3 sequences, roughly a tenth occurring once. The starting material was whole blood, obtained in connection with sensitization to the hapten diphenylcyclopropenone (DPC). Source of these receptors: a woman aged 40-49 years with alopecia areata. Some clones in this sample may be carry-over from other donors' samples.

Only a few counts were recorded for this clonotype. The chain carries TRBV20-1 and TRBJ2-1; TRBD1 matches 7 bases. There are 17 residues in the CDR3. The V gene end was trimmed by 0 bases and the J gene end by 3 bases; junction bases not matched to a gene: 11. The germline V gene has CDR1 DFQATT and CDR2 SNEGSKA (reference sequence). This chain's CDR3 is CSARDPLDRVLYNEQFF. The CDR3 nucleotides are TGCAGTGCTAGAGATCCCCTCGACAGGGTCCTCTACAATGAGCAGTTCTTC.

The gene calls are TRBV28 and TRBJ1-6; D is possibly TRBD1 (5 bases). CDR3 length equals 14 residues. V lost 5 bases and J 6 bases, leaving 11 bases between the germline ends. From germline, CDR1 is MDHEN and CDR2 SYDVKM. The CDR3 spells CASSNSGPNSPLHF. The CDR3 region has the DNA TGTGCCAGCAGTAACTCGGGGCCTAATTCACCCCTCCACTTT.

The CDR3 protein is CSAPIAGDTQYF. For the CDR3, the DNA is TGCAGTGCCCCAATAGCGGGAGATACGCAGTATTTT. This sequence joins TRBV20-1 and TRBJ2-3; 7 nucleotides align to TRBD2. J gave up 5 bases and V 6 bases, and 5 bases lay outside the gene matches. This CDR3 has 12 residues. Germline loops: CDR1 DFQATT, CDR2 SNEGSKA (reference sequence).

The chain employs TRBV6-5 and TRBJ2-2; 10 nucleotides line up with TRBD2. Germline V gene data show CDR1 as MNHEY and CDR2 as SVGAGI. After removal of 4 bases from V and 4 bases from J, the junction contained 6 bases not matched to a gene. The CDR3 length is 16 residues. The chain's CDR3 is CASSSLSGGVTGELFF. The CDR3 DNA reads TGTGCCAGCAGTTCCCTGAGCGGGGGGGTCACCGGGGAGCTGTTTTTT.

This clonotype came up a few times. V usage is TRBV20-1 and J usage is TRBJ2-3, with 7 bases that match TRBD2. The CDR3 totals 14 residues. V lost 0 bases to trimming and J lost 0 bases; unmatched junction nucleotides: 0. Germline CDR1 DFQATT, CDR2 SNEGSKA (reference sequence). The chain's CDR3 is CSARDSGSTDTQYF. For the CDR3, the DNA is TGCAGTGCTAGAGATAGCGGGAGCACAGATACGCAGTATTTT.

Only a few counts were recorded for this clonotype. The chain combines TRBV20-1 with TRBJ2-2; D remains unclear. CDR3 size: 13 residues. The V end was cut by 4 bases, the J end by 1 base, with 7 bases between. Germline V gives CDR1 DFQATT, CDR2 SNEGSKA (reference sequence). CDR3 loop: CSAILQNTGELFF. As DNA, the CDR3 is TGCAGTGCTATCCTCCAGAACACCGGGGAGCTGTTTTTT.

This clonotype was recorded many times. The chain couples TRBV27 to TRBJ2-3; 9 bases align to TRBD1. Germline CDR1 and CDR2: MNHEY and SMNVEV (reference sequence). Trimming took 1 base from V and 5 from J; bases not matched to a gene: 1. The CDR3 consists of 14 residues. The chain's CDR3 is CASSLWTGEDTQYF. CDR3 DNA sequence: TGTGCCAGCAGTTTATGGACAGGGGAAGATACGCAGTATTTT.

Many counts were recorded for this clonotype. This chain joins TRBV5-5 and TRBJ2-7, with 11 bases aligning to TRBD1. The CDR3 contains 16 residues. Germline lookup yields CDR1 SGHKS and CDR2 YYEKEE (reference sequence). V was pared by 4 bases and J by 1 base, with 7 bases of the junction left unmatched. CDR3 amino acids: CASSPIGQGASYEQYF. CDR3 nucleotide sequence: TGTGCCAGCAGCCCTATCGGACAGGGGGCGTCCTACGAGCAGTACTTC.

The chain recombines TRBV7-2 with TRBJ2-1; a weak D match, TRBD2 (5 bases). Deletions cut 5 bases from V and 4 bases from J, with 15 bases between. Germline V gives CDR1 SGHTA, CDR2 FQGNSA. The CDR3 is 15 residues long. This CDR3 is CASSPRSGSYNEQFF. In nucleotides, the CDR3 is TGTGCCAGCAGCCCCCGCTCGGGATCATACAATGAGCAGTTCTTC.

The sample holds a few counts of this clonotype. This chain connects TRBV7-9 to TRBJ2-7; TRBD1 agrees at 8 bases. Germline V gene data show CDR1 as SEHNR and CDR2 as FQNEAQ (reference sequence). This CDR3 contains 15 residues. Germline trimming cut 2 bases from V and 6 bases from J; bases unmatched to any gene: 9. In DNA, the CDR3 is TGTGCCAGCAGCTTAAGAGGACAGGGCGTAGGCGAGCAGTACTTC. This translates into CASSLRGQGVGEQYF.

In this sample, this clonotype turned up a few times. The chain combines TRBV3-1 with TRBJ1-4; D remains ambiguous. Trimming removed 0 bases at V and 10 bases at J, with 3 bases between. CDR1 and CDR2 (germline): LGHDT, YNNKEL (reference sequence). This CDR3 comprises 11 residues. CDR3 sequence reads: CASSQEGKLFF. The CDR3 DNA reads TGTGCCAGCAGCCAAGAGGGAAAACTGTTTTTT.

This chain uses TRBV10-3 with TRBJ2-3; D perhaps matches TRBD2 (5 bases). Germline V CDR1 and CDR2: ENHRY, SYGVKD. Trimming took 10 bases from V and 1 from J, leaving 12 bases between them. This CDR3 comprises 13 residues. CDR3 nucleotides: TGTGCCACCAACGCGCGGGGCACAGATACGCAGTATTTT. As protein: CATNARGTDTQYF.

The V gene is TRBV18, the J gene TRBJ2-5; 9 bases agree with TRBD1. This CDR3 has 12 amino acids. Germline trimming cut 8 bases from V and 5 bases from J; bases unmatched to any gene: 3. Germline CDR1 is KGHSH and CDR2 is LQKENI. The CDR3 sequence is CASGQGIETQYF. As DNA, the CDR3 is TGTGCCAGCGGACAGGGGATTGAGACCCAGTACTTC.

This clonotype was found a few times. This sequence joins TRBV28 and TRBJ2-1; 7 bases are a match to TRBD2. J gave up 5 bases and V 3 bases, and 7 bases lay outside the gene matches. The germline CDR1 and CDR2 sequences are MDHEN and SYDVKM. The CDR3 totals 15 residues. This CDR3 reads CASSLAGTTDNEQFF. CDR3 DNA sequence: TGTGCCAGCAGTTTGGCCGGGACTACGGACAATGAGCAGTTCTTC.

Written as DNA, the CDR3 is TGTGCCAGCAGCTCCCAGGACAGGGTGGGATATGGCTACACCTTC. It yields the protein CASSSQDRVGYGYTF. The chain is built from TRBV7-2 and TRBJ1-2; 8 bases are a match to TRBD1. The CDR3 consists of 15 residues. Per germline, CDR1 SGHTA and CDR2 FQGNSA. The trim removed 4 bases at V and 5 bases at J, leaving 9 bases unmatched.

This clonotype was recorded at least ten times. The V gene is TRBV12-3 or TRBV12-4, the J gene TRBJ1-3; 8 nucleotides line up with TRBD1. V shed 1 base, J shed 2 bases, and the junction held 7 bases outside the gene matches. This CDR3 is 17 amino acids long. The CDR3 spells CASSLGPPDRAGNTIYF. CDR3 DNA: TGTGCCAGCAGTTTAGGTCCACCGGACAGGGCTGGAAACACCATATATTTT.

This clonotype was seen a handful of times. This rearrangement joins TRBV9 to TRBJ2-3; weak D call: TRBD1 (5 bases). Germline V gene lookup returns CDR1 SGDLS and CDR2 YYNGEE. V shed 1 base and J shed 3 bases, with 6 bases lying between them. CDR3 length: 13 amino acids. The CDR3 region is CASSVQGTDTQYF. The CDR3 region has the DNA TGTGCCAGCAGCGTACAGGGTACAGATACGCAGTATTTT.

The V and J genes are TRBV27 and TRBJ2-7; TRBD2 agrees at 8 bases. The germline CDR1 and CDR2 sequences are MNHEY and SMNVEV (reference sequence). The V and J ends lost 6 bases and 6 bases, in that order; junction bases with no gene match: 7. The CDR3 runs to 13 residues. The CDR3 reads CASSKGLAPEQYF. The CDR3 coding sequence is TGTGCCAGCAGCAAAGGACTAGCTCCCGAGCAGTACTTC.

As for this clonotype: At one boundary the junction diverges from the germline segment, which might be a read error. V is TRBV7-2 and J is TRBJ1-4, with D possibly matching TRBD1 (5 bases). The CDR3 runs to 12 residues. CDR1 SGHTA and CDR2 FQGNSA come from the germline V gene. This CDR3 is CASGPDRARVEF. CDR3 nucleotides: TGTGCCAGCGGCCCGGACCGGGCCAGGGTGGAATTT.

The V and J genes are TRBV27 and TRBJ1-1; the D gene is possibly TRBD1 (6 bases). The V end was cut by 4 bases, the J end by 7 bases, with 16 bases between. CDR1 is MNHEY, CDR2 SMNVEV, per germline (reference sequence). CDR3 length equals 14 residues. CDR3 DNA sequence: TGTGCCAGCAGTTCCCCCCCGGAGGGGGGTGAAGCTTTCTTT. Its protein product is CASSSPPEGGEAFF.

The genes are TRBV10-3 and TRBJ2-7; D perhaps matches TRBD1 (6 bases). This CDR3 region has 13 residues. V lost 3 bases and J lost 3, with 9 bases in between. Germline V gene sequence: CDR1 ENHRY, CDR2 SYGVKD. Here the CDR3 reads CAISDYRDYEQYF. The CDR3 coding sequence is TGTGCCATCAGTGACTACAGGGACTACGAGCAGTACTTC.

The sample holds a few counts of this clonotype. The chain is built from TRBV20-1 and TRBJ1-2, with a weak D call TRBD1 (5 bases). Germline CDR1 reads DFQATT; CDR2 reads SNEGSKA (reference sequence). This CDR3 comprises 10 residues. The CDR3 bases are TGCGTCGGGGGTTGGCATGGCTACACCTTC. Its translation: CVGGWHGYTF.

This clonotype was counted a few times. The CDR3 coding sequence is TGCAGTGCTAGAGGGTTCACAGGGGAAGAGCAGTACTTC. Translation: CSARGFTGEEQYF. The gene calls are TRBV20-1 and TRBJ2-7; 7 nucleotides line up with TRBD1. Trimming took 1 base from V and 7 from J; bases not matched to a gene: 7. Germline V gives CDR1 DFQATT, CDR2 SNEGSKA (reference sequence). The CDR3 loop spans 13 amino acids.

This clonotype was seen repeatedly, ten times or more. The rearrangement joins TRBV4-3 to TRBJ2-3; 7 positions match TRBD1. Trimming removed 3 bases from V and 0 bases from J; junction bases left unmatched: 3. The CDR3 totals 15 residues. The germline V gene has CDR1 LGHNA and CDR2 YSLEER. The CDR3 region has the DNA TGCGCCAGCAGCCACGGGACAGCTAGCACAGATACGCAGTATTTT. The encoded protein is CASSHGTASTDTQYF.